Many counts were recorded for the clone carrying this T cell receptor (beta chain). The sample originates from a study of Graves' ophthalmopathy and Graves' hyperthyroidism. Germline CDR1 MNHNS, CDR2 SASEGT. There are 14 residues in the CDR3. Germline trimming cut 5 bases from V and 4 bases from J; bases unmatched to any gene: 3. Amplified TCR beta CDR3 regions were obtained using RNA transcripts as template. Second-round multiplex PCR came after first-round RT-PCR with HTBI primers. TCRdb recomputed calls from the multiplex PCR reads with MiXCR, one row per CDR3 protein. The sample shows some 350,000 distinct CDR3 sequences, about a sixth of them seen only once.

Sequencing was carried out using peripheral blood. V and J are TRBV6-1 and TRBJ1-5; 9 bases line up with TRBD1. The origin of this receptor is an adult woman with stable Graves' hyperthyroidism. The CDR3 protein is CASSPQGANQPQHF. CDR3 DNA: TGTGCCAGCAGTCCACAGGGGGCTAATCAGCCCCAGCATTTT.